The 4 T cell receptor beta chains in this list originate from one sample, sequenced in a study of T cells expressing NK-cell markers. Each CDR3 protein gets one entry in TCRdb, which reprocessed the 5' RACE reads and gives no DNA. This sample's clone table lists fewer than 550,000 distinct CDR3 sequences. The sample taken for sequencing was blood T cells: a sorted CD56 or NKG2C T cell subset, CD4+ or CD8+ T cells, or bulk PBMC T cells (not recorded which). The receptors were sampled from a woman aged 45-60 years in good health.

The V and J genes are TRBV5-1 and TRBJ1-1; TCRdb returns TRBD1, unconfirmable since there is no DNA. CDR1 and CDR2 (germline): SGHRS, YFSETQ. The CDR3 totals 15 residues. CDR3 protein: CASSFSAGAGTEAFF.

This chain links TRBV2 with TRBJ2-5; TCRdb names TRBD2, which stays unverified in the absence of DNA. Germline V gene data show CDR1 as SNHLY and CDR2 as FYNNEI. This CDR3 is 14 amino acids long. The CDR3 loop reads CASRWWEGSGTQYF.

The CDR3: CASSLDMLAEGSLGQPQHF. The rearrangement uses TRBV7-8 and TRBJ1-5. CDR1 SGHVS and CDR2 FQNEAQ come from the germline V gene. The CDR3 has 19 residues.

V is TRBV29-1 and J is TRBJ2-3; the TCRdb D gene call, TRBD2, has no DNA to confirm it. CDR3 length: 14 residues. The germline V gene has CDR1 SQVTM and CDR2 ANQGSEA. CDR3 sequence: CSSRPGLNTDTQYF.